The rows below give T cell receptor beta chains drawn from one sample of a study of CD8 T cells in Susac syndrome. TCRdb re-called the immunoSEQ multiplex PCR reads with MiXCR, one entry per CDR3 protein. The sample has 51,000 or so distinct CDR3 sequences; more than 85% are singletons. The sample taken for sequencing was CD8+ T cells from PBMCs. These receptors all stem from a human donor in good health. The CDR3 runs from the conserved cysteine through the conserved F or W. A D gene is named only where the DNA matches it firmly. Clone size is stated in some rows and not others, as once, few, many or a class when expanded.

abundance: .; j_gene: TRBJ2-1; d_gene: .; len: 13; v_gene: TRBV13; CDR3aa: CASSQGGHWEQFF; CDR3nt: TGTGCCAGCAGCCAAGGGGGACACTGGGAGCAGTTCTTC
abundance: .; j_gene: TRBJ2-2; d_gene: TRBD2; len: 15; v_gene: TRBV5-1; CDR3aa: CASSESGGGTGELFF; CDR3nt: TGCGCCAGCAGCGAGAGCGGGGGCGGCACCGGGGAGCTGTTTTTT
abundance: .; j_gene: TRBJ2-2; d_gene: .; len: 13; v_gene: TRBV3-1; CDR3aa: CASSQVGSGELFF; CDR3nt: TGTGCCAGCAGCCAAGTAGGGTCCGGGGAGCTGTTTTTT
abundance: .; j_gene: TRBJ2-2; d_gene: TRBD2; len: 14; v_gene: TRBV20-1; CDR3aa: CSARLAGDTGELFF; CDR3nt: TGCAGTGCTAGACTAGCGGGAGACACCGGGGAGCTGTTTTTT
abundance: .; j_gene: TRBJ2-7; d_gene: .; len: 14; v_gene: TRBV28; CDR3aa: CASSPPRGDYEQYF; CDR3nt: TGTGCCAGCAGTCCTCCGAGGGGTGACTACGAGCAGTACTTC
abundance: .; j_gene: TRBJ1-1; d_gene: TRBD1; len: 15; v_gene: TRBV24-1; CDR3aa: CATSDSRQGNTEAFF; CDR3nt: TGTGCCACCAGTGATTCCAGACAGGGGAACACTGAAGCTTTCTTT
abundance: .; j_gene: TRBJ2-3; d_gene: .; len: 17; v_gene: TRBV5-8; CDR3aa: CASTQRGDGESTDTQYF; CDR3nt: TGTGCCAGCACCCAGAGGGGGGACGGCGAATCCACAGATACGCAGTATTTT
abundance: .; j_gene: TRBJ1-1; d_gene: .; len: 13; v_gene: TRBV3-1; CDR3aa: CASSLSRPGEAFF; CDR3nt: TGTGCCAGCAGCCTCTCTAGACCGGGAGAAGCTTTCTTT
abundance: .; j_gene: TRBJ2-7; d_gene: .; len: 13; v_gene: TRBV2; CDR3aa: CASSVPGFLEQYF; CDR3nt: TGTGCCAGCAGCGTGCCTGGTTTTCTCGAGCAGTACTTC
abundance: .; j_gene: TRBJ2-1; d_gene: TRBD2; len: 16; v_gene: TRBV7-7; CDR3aa: CASSLTTSGYYNEQFF; CDR3nt: TGTGCTAGCAGCTTAACCACTAGCGGCTATTACAATGAGCAGTTCTTC
abundance: once; j_gene: TRBJ2-4; d_gene: .; len: 16; v_gene: TRBV7-9; CDR3aa: CASSSPRGPGENIQYF; CDR3nt: TGTGCCAGCAGTTCGCCCCGGGGACCCGGAGAAAACATTCAGTACTTC
abundance: .; j_gene: TRBJ2-1; d_gene: .; len: 13; v_gene: TRBV3-1; CDR3aa: CASSQVNKPEQFF; CDR3nt: TGTGCCAGCAGCCAAGTTAATAAGCCAGAGCAGTTCTTC
abundance: .; j_gene: TRBJ2-7; d_gene: .; len: 11; v_gene: TRBV2; CDR3aa: CASSKGNEQYF; CDR3nt: TGTGCCAGCAGCAAAGGTAACGAGCAGTACTTC
abundance: .; j_gene: TRBJ2-7; d_gene: .; len: 13; v_gene: TRBV7-9; CDR3aa: CASSLRPGIEQYF; CDR3nt: TGTGCCAGCAGCTTAAGACCCGGTATCGAGCAGTACTTC
abundance: few; j_gene: TRBJ1-1; d_gene: TRBD1; len: 12; v_gene: TRBV9; CDR3aa: CASSQGGAEAFF; CDR3nt: TGTGCCAGCAGCCAGGGGGGCGCGGAGGCTTTCTTT
abundance: .; j_gene: TRBJ1-5; d_gene: .; len: 14; v_gene: TRBV5-6; CDR3aa: CASSYGTTNQPQHF; CDR3nt: TGTGCCAGCAGCTACGGGACCACCAATCAGCCCCAGCATTTT
abundance: .; j_gene: TRBJ2-7; d_gene: TRBD2; len: 13; v_gene: TRBV2; CDR3aa: CASGLVWPYEQYF; CDR3nt: TGTGCCAGCGGACTAGTTTGGCCCTACGAGCAGTACTTC
abundance: .; j_gene: TRBJ1-2; d_gene: TRBD1; len: 14; v_gene: TRBV13; CDR3aa: CASRLAGPGTGPTF; CDR3nt: TGTGCCAGCAGGTTAGCGGGTCCCGGGACAGGACCCACCTTC
abundance: .; j_gene: TRBJ2-2; d_gene: TRBD1; len: 15; v_gene: TRBV19; CDR3aa: CASSTLTGTTGELFF; CDR3nt: TGTGCCAGTAGTACCTTGACAGGGACCACCGGGGAGCTGTTTTTT
abundance: once; j_gene: TRBJ2-3; d_gene: .; len: 13; v_gene: TRBV12-3/TRBV12-4; CDR3aa: CASSFLHTDTQYF; CDR3nt: TGTGCCAGCAGTTTCCTACACACAGATACGCAGTATTTT
abundance: .; j_gene: TRBJ2-7; d_gene: .; len: 13; v_gene: TRBV7-8; CDR3aa: CASSFDQDYEQYF; CDR3nt: TGTGCCAGCAGCTTCGACCAGGATTACGAGCAGTACTTC
abundance: once; j_gene: TRBJ2-1; d_gene: .; len: 13; v_gene: TRBV7-9; CDR3aa: CASSPGIYNEQFF; CDR3nt: TGTGCCAGCAGCCCCGGGATTTACAATGAGCAGTTCTTC
abundance: .; j_gene: TRBJ2-1; d_gene: TRBD1; len: 16; v_gene: TRBV29-1; CDR3aa: CSVDVPGQRSYNEQFF; CDR3nt: TGCAGCGTTGACGTACCGGGACAGCGCTCCTACAATGAGCAGTTCTTC
abundance: .; j_gene: TRBJ1-2; d_gene: .; len: 15; v_gene: TRBV28; CDR3aa: CASSLDTPTNYGYTF; CDR3nt: TGTGCCAGCAGTTTGGACACCCCCACTAACTATGGCTACACCTTC
abundance: .; j_gene: TRBJ2-7; d_gene: TRBD1; len: 14; v_gene: TRBV4-2; CDR3aa: CASSRGQGTGEQYF; CDR3nt: TGTGCCAGCAGCCGAGGACAGGGAACTGGCGAGCAGTACTTC
abundance: .; j_gene: TRBJ1-1; d_gene: .; len: 14; v_gene: TRBV28; CDR3aa: CASSFRGKGTEAFF; CDR3nt: TGTGCCAGCAGTTTTCGGGGGAAAGGCACTGAAGCTTTCTTT
abundance: .; j_gene: TRBJ2-7; d_gene: TRBD1; len: 13; v_gene: TRBV13; CDR3aa: CASSPGQGNEQYF; CDR3nt: TGTGCCAGCAGCCCGGGACAGGGTAACGAGCAGTACTTC
abundance: .; j_gene: TRBJ2-3; d_gene: .; len: 16; v_gene: TRBV7-9; CDR3aa: CASSLEHRPVPDTQYF; CDR3nt: TGTGCCAGCAGCTTAGAACATCGCCCAGTCCCAGATACGCAGTATTTT
abundance: .; j_gene: TRBJ2-7; d_gene: TRBD1; len: 15; v_gene: TRBV7-9; CDR3aa: CASSYRGLLLYEQYF; CDR3nt: TGTGCCAGCAGCTACAGGGGGCTCCTTCTTTACGAGCAGTACTTC
abundance: .; j_gene: TRBJ2-7; d_gene: TRBD1; len: 15; v_gene: TRBV7-6; CDR3aa: CASSSAPTGSSEQYF; CDR3nt: TGTGCCAGCAGCTCCGCCCCGACAGGGAGCTCCGAGCAGTACTTC
abundance: .; j_gene: TRBJ1-1; d_gene: TRBD1; len: 16; v_gene: TRBV19; CDR3aa: CASTSDRGRKWTEAFF; CDR3nt: TGTGCCAGTACCTCAGACAGGGGGCGAAAGTGGACTGAAGCTTTCTTT
abundance: once; j_gene: TRBJ2-7; d_gene: .; len: 15; v_gene: TRBV29-1; CDR3aa: CSVEDLRGQLYEQYF; CDR3nt: TGCAGCGTTGAAGATCTTAGGGGACAACTCTACGAGCAGTACTTC
abundance: .; j_gene: TRBJ1-5; d_gene: .; len: 15; v_gene: TRBV13; CDR3aa: CASSAGGRADQPQHF; CDR3nt: TGTGCCAGCAGCGCCGGCGGCAGGGCCGATCAGCCCCAGCATTTT
abundance: .; j_gene: TRBJ2-7; d_gene: .; len: 15; v_gene: TRBV19; CDR3aa: CATKPAGRSSYEQYF; CDR3nt: TGTGCCACCAAGCCGGCGGGACGGAGCTCCTACGAGCAGTACTTC
abundance: .; j_gene: TRBJ2-2; d_gene: TRBD2; len: 15; v_gene: TRBV7-8; CDR3aa: CASYRAGVNTGELFF; CDR3nt: TGTGCCAGCTACCGAGCGGGAGTCAACACCGGGGAGCTGTTTTTT
abundance: .; j_gene: TRBJ2-1; d_gene: .; len: 11; v_gene: TRBV10-2; CDR3aa: CAAGGPHEQFF; CDR3nt: TGCGCCGCCGGGGGACCTCATGAGCAGTTCTTC
abundance: .; j_gene: TRBJ2-7; d_gene: TRBD1; len: 17; v_gene: TRBV2; CDR3aa: CAILLWDSTSSSYEQYF; CDR3nt: TGTGCCATCCTGTTGTGGGACAGCACTTCGAGCTCCTACGAGCAGTACTTC
abundance: .; j_gene: TRBJ2-5; d_gene: TRBD2; len: 16; v_gene: TRBV4-2; CDR3aa: CASSQGLAGTQETQYF; CDR3nt: TGTGCCAGCAGCCAAGGACTAGCGGGAACCCAAGAGACCCAGTACTTC
abundance: .; j_gene: TRBJ1-2; d_gene: .; len: 13; v_gene: TRBV14; CDR3aa: CASSQGTNYGYTF; CDR3nt: TGTGCCAGCAGCCAAGGTACCAACTATGGCTACACCTTC
abundance: .; j_gene: TRBJ2-5; d_gene: .; len: 12; v_gene: TRBV5-6; CDR3aa: CASSPWPETQYF; CDR3nt: TGTGCCAGCAGCCCCTGGCCAGAGACCCAGTACTTC
abundance: .; j_gene: TRBJ2-4; d_gene: .; len: 15; v_gene: TRBV25-1; CDR3aa: CASSGGTASKNIQYF; CDR3nt: TGTGCCAGCAGTGGAGGTACAGCGTCGAAAAACATTCAGTACTTC
abundance: .; j_gene: TRBJ1-5; d_gene: .; len: 17; v_gene: TRBV7-9; CDR3aa: CASSLDLGGVERQPQHF; CDR3nt: TGTGCCAGCAGCCTCGATCTAGGTGGAGTCGAGCGTCAGCCCCAGCATTTT
abundance: .; j_gene: TRBJ1-2; d_gene: .; len: 13; v_gene: TRBV5-6; CDR3aa: CASSLEAAYGYTF; CDR3nt: TGTGCCAGCAGCTTGGAAGCAGCGTATGGCTACACCTTC